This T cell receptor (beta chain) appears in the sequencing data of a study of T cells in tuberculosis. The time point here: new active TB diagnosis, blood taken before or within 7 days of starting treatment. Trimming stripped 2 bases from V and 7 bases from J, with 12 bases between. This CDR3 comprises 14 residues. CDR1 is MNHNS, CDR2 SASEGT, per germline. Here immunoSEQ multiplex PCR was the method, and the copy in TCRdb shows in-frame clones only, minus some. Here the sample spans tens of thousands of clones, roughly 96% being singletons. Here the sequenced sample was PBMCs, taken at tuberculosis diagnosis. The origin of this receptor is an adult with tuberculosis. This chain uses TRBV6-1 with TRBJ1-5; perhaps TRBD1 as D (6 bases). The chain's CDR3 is CASSESQGKQPQHF. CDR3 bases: TGTGCCAGCAGTGAATCACAGGGTAAACAGCCCCAGCATTTT.